This T cell receptor beta chain appears in the sequencing data of a study of blood T cell repertoires in COVID-19. About the research overall: Researchers got acute and convalescent COVID-19 samples from the United States, Italy and Spain. In each case, the material was cDNA or gDNA derived from T cells, B-cell-depleted T cells, or PBMCs.

Germline V gene data show CDR1 as SGHTA and CDR2 as FQGNSA. This CDR3 is 15 amino acids long. With 10 bases clipped from V and 5 bases from J, the junction kept 6 bases outside the gene matches. Original analysis: Nucleated cell counts were estimated from reference gene primer amplification. Measured with immunoSEQ multiplex PCR; TCRdb has only the in-frame clones, and not every one. The DNA gave D and trimming, while V, J and clone size come from that table. Of approximately 25,000 clones in the sample, 72% were seen once. The TCR sequence derives from a woman older than 75 with acute or convalescent COVID-19. The gene calls are TRBV7-2 and TRBJ2-3; the match to TRBD2 covers 16 bases. Sequencing used peripheral blood. CDR3 DNA: TGTGCCACGGGACTAGCGGGGGGGCCCGGAGATACGCAGTATTTT. Translation gives CATGLAGGPGDTQYF.